Listed below are T cell receptor beta chains from one sample, sequenced in a study of control samples from healthy donors and cancer patients. The repertoire was sequenced with immunoSEQ multiplex PCR; TCRdb's copy has only in-frame clones and lacks some. The sample shows some 410,000 clones, around nine tenths of them seen only once. Sequencing was performed on PBMCs. Source of these receptors: a man in his forties with head and neck cancer. Each CDR3 is given with its conserved first and last residue. Size is omitted from some rows. Given values are once, few, many or a class for expanded clones.

TRBJ1-1 | TRBV7-6 | NA | 15 | CASSLGQGLNTEAFF
TRBJ2-1 | TRBV28 | NA | 15 | CASSFRGLSYNEQFF
TRBJ2-7 | TRBV27 | few | 15 | CASSLGHVRSYEQYF
TRBJ1-4 | TRBV3-1/TRBV3-2 | NA | 14 | CASSRRQGTEKLFF
TRBJ2-7 | TRBV24-1 | NA | 15 | CATSDVSGSSYEQYF
TRBJ1-5 | TRBV27 | NA | 12 | CASSRVNGPQHF
TRBJ2-2 | TRBV9 | NA | 17 | CASSVAGTVLFTGELFF
TRBJ2-4 | TRBV5-1 | NA | 16 | CASSPVRGGSLNIQYF
TRBJ2-3 | TRBV4-2 | NA | 15 | CASSQPAGGADTQYF
TRBJ2-3 | TRBV6-5 | NA | 12 | CASGTGPDTQYF
TRBJ1-1 | TRBV5-4 | NA | 15 | CASRGPGDRATEAFF
TRBJ2-2 | TRBV4-3 | once | 15 | CASTGGTGNTGELFF
TRBJ2-7 | TRBV3-1/TRBV3-2 | NA | 16 | CASSQGTSVLSYEQYF
TRBJ2-1 | TRBV10-3 | NA | 17 | CAISGLAGERSYNEQFF
TRBJ2-7 | TRBV11-3 | once | 14 | CASSPGQGAYEQYF
TRBJ2-1 | TRBV3-1/TRBV3-2 | once | 17 | CASSQDLSGGLYNEQFF
TRBJ2-7 | TRBV9 | NA | 14 | CASSPRGEDYEQYF
TRBJ2-1 | TRBV11-2 | NA | 16 | CASSAPQGMSDNEQFF
TRBJ1-2 | TRBV4-3 | NA | 14 | CASSQETVDYGYTF
TRBJ2-7 | TRBV3-1/TRBV3-2 | NA | 14 | CASSGTGQGYEQYF
TRBJ2-1 | TRBV6-4 | NA | 16 | CARPKERPDNYNEQFF
TRBJ2-7 | TRBV27 | NA | 14 | CASSLTGRLTEQYF
TRBJ1-3 | TRBV7-9 | NA | 12 | CASSYNENTIYF
TRBJ1-1 | TRBV2 | NA | 11 | CASIPGREAFF